Below are 28 T cell receptor beta chains sequenced from a single sample in a study of cytomegalovirus exposure and HLA in healthy donors. In the PCR, 60 Vbeta and 13 Jbeta primers were used. Assay used: immunoSEQ multiplex PCR; TCRdb lists only in-frame clones, some missing. The top ten clones hold less than 2.5% of a sample with over 150,000 clones, about 80% of them seen once. Sequencing input: PBMCs. The source is a middle-aged man in good health and CMV-seropositive.

The chain employs TRBV4-3 and TRBJ1-2, with D perhaps TRBD1 (6 bases). Germline CDR1 reads LGHNA; CDR2 reads YSLEER. The CDR3 consists of 15 residues. The V and J ends lost 0 bases and 8 bases respectively, with 16 bases between them. The CDR3 DNA follows: TGCGCCAGCAGCCAAGAAGGGACACCTCTGACGGGCTACACCTTC. Its translation: CASSQEGTPLTGYTF.

The chain combines TRBV11-2 with TRBJ2-5, with D perhaps TRBD2 (5 bases). The CDR3 has 11 amino acids. Between the trimmed V and J ends, which lost 5 bases and 5 bases, there was a span of 6 bases. Germline V gene data show CDR1 as SGHAT and CDR2 as FQNNGV. The CDR3 bases are TGTGCCAGCAGCGCGGGCGAGACCCAGTACTTC. Amino acid sequence: CASSAGETQYF.

This chain joins TRBV4-1 and TRBJ1-2, with 9 bases that match TRBD1. This CDR3 comprises 15 residues. Unmatched junction bases numbered 9, after V lost 4 bases and J lost 6 bases. Germline loops: CDR1 MGHRA, CDR2 YSYEKL. The CDR3 DNA is TGCGCCAGCAGCCGGTACTCGGGACAGGGAAATGGCTACACCTTC. Translation: CASSRYSGQGNGYTF.

The gene calls are TRBV18 and TRBJ2-5; 7 positions match TRBD1. The CDR3 contains 14 residues. J was trimmed by 1 base and V by 3 bases; bases with no gene match: 2. Germline assignment: CDR1 KGHSH and CDR2 LQKENI. The CDR3 DNA follows: TGTGCCAGCTCACCCCGACAGGGCCAAGAGACCCAGTACTTC. It yields the protein CASSPRQGQETQYF.

The V and J genes are TRBV9 and TRBJ2-1; 8 nucleotides agree with TRBD1. Per germline, CDR1 SGDLS and CDR2 YYNGEE. The CDR3 loop spans 15 amino acids. V was clipped by 3 bases and J by 2 bases; unmatched bases: 4. This CDR3 reads CASSGRQGTYNEQFF. CDR3 nucleotide sequence: TGTGCCAGCAGCGGGAGACAGGGGACCTACAATGAGCAGTTCTTC.

The chain combines TRBV27 with TRBJ2-3; D may be TRBD2 (6 bases). This CDR3 is 17 amino acids long. Germline CDR1 is MNHEY and CDR2 is SMNVEV (reference sequence). Trimming stripped 3 bases from V and 2 bases from J, with 18 bases between. CDR3 residues: CASSFQYSGTYTDTQYF. The DNA for the CDR3 is TGTGCCAGCAGTTTCCAATATAGCGGAACTTACACAGATACGCAGTATTTT.

The V gene is TRBV14, the J gene TRBJ2-7; no definite D call. The CDR3 spans 11 residues. Germline CDR1 reads SGHDN; CDR2 reads FVKESK. V was cut by 3 bases and J by 5 bases, with 5 bases left in between. This CDR3 is CASSHAHEQYF. The DNA for the CDR3 is TGTGCCAGCAGCCACGCGCACGAGCAGTACTTC. Filled out from reference TRBV14 and TRBJ2-7, the complete variable domain reads EAGVTQFPSHSVIEKGQTVTLRCDPISGHDNLYWYRRVMGKEIKFLLHFVKESKQDESGMPNNRFLAERTGGTYSTLKVQPAELEDSGVYFCASSHAHEQYFGPGTRLTVT.

The rearrangement links TRBV29-1 to TRBJ1-2, with 10 bases lining up with TRBD1. Looked up from germline, CDR1 is SQVTM and CDR2 is ANQGSEA. This CDR3 is built from 12 residues. The V and J ends lost 4 bases and 10 bases, in that order; junction bases with no gene match: 6. The CDR3 nucleotides are TGCAGCGTTGGGACCGGGACAGGGGACTACACCTTC. As protein: CSVGTGTGDYTF.

V usage is TRBV5-1 and J usage is TRBJ2-7; 8 nucleotides line up with TRBD1. Germline CDR1 is SGHRS and CDR2 is YFSETQ. This CDR3 contains 13 residues. V lost 2 bases to trimming and J lost 2 bases; unmatched junction nucleotides: 0. This chain's CDR3 is CASSLQGAYEQYF. The CDR3 DNA reads TGCGCCAGCAGCTTACAGGGGGCCTACGAGCAGTACTTC.

CDR3 DNA: TGTGCCAGCAGTTTAAGTGGGCAGCCCGGCGATCAGCCCCAGCATTTT. This gives the protein CASSLSGQPGDQPQHF. The genes are TRBV28 and TRBJ1-5, with D unresolved. Trimming removed 2 bases from V and 5 bases from J, with 16 bases in between. The CDR3 spans 16 residues. Germline assignment: CDR1 MDHEN and CDR2 SYDVKM.

The chain has TRBV4-1 and TRBJ2-7, with D perhaps TRBD1 (6 bases). Trimming shortened V by 3 bases and J by 5 bases, and 11 bases separated the two germline ends. The V gene's germline CDR1 is MGHRA and CDR2 YSYEKL. CDR3 length equals 13 residues. The CDR3 is CASSHVQGHEQYF. The CDR3 DNA reads as TGCGCCAGCAGCCACGTACAGGGCCACGAGCAGTACTTC.

The CDR3, as DNA: TGCGCCAGCAGCTCAGGGGACAAGGGGAACACCATATATTTT. As protein: CASSSGDKGNTIYF. V and J are TRBV5-1 and TRBJ1-3, with D possibly matching TRBD1 (6 bases). Germline CDR1 is SGHRS and CDR2 is YFSETQ. The CDR3 is 14 residues long. V was pared by 3 bases and J by 7 bases, with 14 bases between.

V and J are TRBV5-1 and TRBJ2-3, with D possibly matching TRBD1 (6 bases). This CDR3 is 13 amino acids long. The V and J ends lost 2 bases and 5 bases respectively, with 9 bases between them. Germline V lookup: CDR1 SGHRS, CDR2 YFSETQ. CDR3 sequence: CASSFQGLDTQYF. DNA for the CDR3: TGCGCCAGCAGCTTTCAGGGGTTAGATACGCAGTATTTT.

V usage is TRBV10-2 and J usage is TRBJ1-2; 10 bases map to TRBD1. V was clipped by 8 bases and J by 10 bases; unmatched bases: 13. The CDR3 has 14 amino acids. CDR1 is WSHSY and CDR2 is SAAADI in the germline V gene. CDR3 sequence: CASANPGTGDVYTF. The CDR3 nucleotides are TGCGCCAGCGCCAACCCCGGGACAGGGGACGTCTACACCTTC.

The chain joins TRBV28 to TRBJ2-5; 7 nucleotides align to TRBD2. The CDR3 covers 14 residues. The germline V gene has CDR1 MDHEN and CDR2 SYDVKM. J lost 4 bases, V lost 1 base, and 3 bases had no gene match. This CDR3 reads CASSLFGGIETQYF. CDR3 DNA sequence: TGTGCCAGCAGTTTATTCGGGGGGATAGAGACCCAGTACTTC. Full variable domain (rest looked up from reference TRBV28 and TRBJ2-5): DVKVTQSSRYLVKRTGEKVFLECVQDMDHENMFWYRQDPGLGLRLIYFSYDVKMKEKGDIPEGYSVSREKKERFSLILESASTNQTSMYLCASSLFGGIETQYFGPGTRLLVL.

V gene TRBV7-2 combines with J gene TRBJ2-7; tentatively, D is TRBD2 (5 bases). Between the trimmed V and J ends, which lost 2 bases and 2 bases, there was a span of 10 bases. The germline CDR1 and CDR2 sequences are SGHTA and FQGNSA. The CDR3 totals 14 residues. The DNA of the CDR3 is TGTGCCAGCAGCTTACTTCGGGGTCCCTACGAGCAGTACTTC. This sequence encodes CASSLLRGPYEQYF.

The genes are TRBV13 and TRBJ2-3; 11 nucleotides match TRBD2. This CDR3 spans 16 amino acids. Germline V lookup: CDR1 PRHDT, CDR2 FYEKMQ (reference sequence). V lost 0 bases, J lost 3 bases, and 2 bases stayed unmatched. The CDR3 sequence is CASSLGASGGTDTQYF. In nucleotides, the CDR3 is TGTGCCAGCAGCTTAGGGGCTAGCGGGGGGACAGATACGCAGTATTTT.

Only a few counts were recorded for this clone. The rearrangement uses TRBV30 and TRBJ1-4; TRBD1 is a possible D gene (6 bases). V lost 3 bases and J 8 bases, leaving 13 bases between the germline ends. CDR1 and CDR2 from the germline V gene are GTSNPN and SVGIG (reference sequence). The CDR3 is made up of 13 amino acids. The CDR3 DNA follows: TGTGCCTGGAGCCTGGGACATACAGAAAAACTGTTTTTT. Translated, it gives CAWSLGHTEKLFF. The complete variable domain, with remaining parts taken from reference TRBV30 and TRBJ1-4, reads SQTIHQWPATLVQPVGSPLSLECTVEGTSNPNLYWYRQAAGRGLQLLFYSVGIGQISSEVPQNLSASRPQDRQFILSSKKLLLSDSGFYLCAWSLGHTEKLFFGSGTQLSVL.

V is TRBV4-1 and J is TRBJ2-7, with TRBD2 matching 8 bases. This CDR3 contains 17 residues. J gave up 2 bases and V 0 bases, and 9 bases lay outside the gene matches. Germline lookup yields CDR1 MGHRA and CDR2 YSYEKL. CDR3 protein: CASSQDSLAGSTYEQYF. CDR3 coding DNA: TGCGCCAGCAGCCAAGATAGCTTAGCGGGGAGTACCTACGAGCAGTACTTC.

This clone has more than one count but fewer than ten. The chain recombines TRBV7-2 with TRBJ2-2; D might be TRBD2 (6 bases). Germline assignment: CDR1 SGHTA and CDR2 FQGNSA. The CDR3 sequence is 19 residues long. Trimming removed 1 base at V and 4 bases at J, with 22 bases between. The DNA for the CDR3 is TGTGCCAGCAGCTTAGGAGCCGGGATCGGGGGACCGAGCACCGGGGAGCTGTTTTTT. Residues: CASSLGAGIGGPSTGELFF. Variable domain in full (rest from reference TRBV7-2 and TRBJ2-2): GAGVSQSPSNKVTEKGKDVELRCDPISGHTALYWYRQSLGQGLEFLIYFQGNSAPDKSGLPSDRFSAERTGGSVSTLTIQRTQQEDSAVYLCASSLGAGIGGPSTGELFFGEGSRLTVL.

This sequence joins TRBV19 and TRBJ1-1; unclear D gene. The V and J ends lost 6 bases and 4 bases respectively, with 15 bases between them. Germline CDR1 reads LNHDA; CDR2 reads SQIVND (reference sequence). The CDR3 loop spans 14 amino acids. This CDR3 reads CASRHPPGSTEAFF. CDR3 nucleotides: TGTGCCAGTAGGCATCCCCCGGGGAGCACTGAAGCTTTCTTT.

The rearrangement links TRBV6-6 to TRBJ2-3; 7 nucleotides line up with TRBD2. The CDR3 is 14 residues long. V dropped 8 bases and J dropped 0; count of bases not matched to a gene: 5. From germline, CDR1 is MNHNY and CDR2 SVGAGI (reference sequence). CDR3 residues: CASQSGVSTDTQYF. The CDR3 bases are TGTGCCAGCCAGAGCGGGGTGAGCACAGATACGCAGTATTTT.

Comment on this clone: Other nucleotide sequences from this sample produce the same CDR3. The V gene is TRBV28, the J gene TRBJ1-1; D not resolved. The germline V gene encodes CDR1 MDHEN and CDR2 SYDVKM. This CDR3 is 13 amino acids long. The V end lost 3 bases, the J end lost 1 base, and 6 bases lay between the germline ends. The CDR3 here is CASSFGGNTEAFF. The CDR3 coding sequence is TGTGCCAGCAGTTTCGGTGGGAACACTGAAGCTTTCTTT.

The CDR3 region has the DNA TGTGCCAGCAGCGCACTTCCGGGACAGGGTCGCGAGCAGTACTTC. As protein: CASSALPGQGREQYF. V gene TRBV9 combines with J gene TRBJ2-7; TRBD1 matches 9 bases. V lost 3 bases, J lost 6 bases, and 10 bases stayed unmatched. Germline V gene lookup returns CDR1 SGDLS and CDR2 YYNGEE. CDR3 length: 15 residues.

This chain uses TRBV19 with TRBJ1-5, with D maybe TRBD1 (6 bases). This CDR3 is 14 amino acids long. V dropped 3 bases and J dropped 6 bases, with 12 bases sitting between them. CDR1 LNHDA and CDR2 SQIVND come from the germline V gene (reference sequence). In nucleotides, the CDR3 is TGTGCCAGTAGTATTAATATACAGGGTCAGCCCCAGCATTTT. Protein: CASSINIQGQPQHF.

V and J are TRBV27 and TRBJ2-6; D is uncertain. The CDR3 loop spans 15 amino acids. Germline assignment: CDR1 MNHEY and CDR2 SMNVEV (reference sequence). V shed 5 bases and J shed 0 bases, with 8 bases lying between them. Written as DNA, the CDR3 is TGTGCCAGCAGTACACGAAGCTCTGGGGCCAACGTCCTGACTTTC. Amino acid sequence: CASSTRSSGANVLTF.

This chain links TRBV5-4 with TRBJ2-2; maybe TRBD2 (7 bases). The V end lost 4 bases, the J end lost 6 bases, and 16 bases lay between the germline ends. The CDR3 spans 15 residues. CDR1 is SGHNT and CDR2 is YYREEE in the germline V gene (reference sequence). CDR3 amino acids: CASSIGGPGAGELFF. The CDR3 nucleotides read TGTGCCAGCAGCATCGGGGGGCCGGGCGCCGGGGAGCTGTTTTTT.

This sequence joins TRBV25-1 and TRBJ2-3; 7 bases are shared with TRBD2. In germline, CDR1 is MGHDK, CDR2 SYGVNS. V shed 0 bases, J shed 1 base, and the junction held 4 bases outside the gene matches. This CDR3 comprises 16 residues. CDR3 loop: CASSEYRSGGTDTQYF. The CDR3 DNA sequence: TGTGCCAGCAGTGAATATCGAAGCGGGGGCACAGATACGCAGTATTTT.